Below, 8 T cell receptor beta chains from the same sample are listed, as sequenced in a study of cytomegalovirus exposure and HLA in healthy donors (TCRdb year 2017). Library creation used the immunoSEQ multiplex PCR assay. TCRdb's version of the immuneACCESS table is confined to in-frame rearrangements and falls short of the full clone set. An unresolved V gene accounts for under half of the shortfall where checked; the remainder is of unknown origin. Present in this sample are about 140,000 clones, about 83% of which were seen just once. Of the sample, 1.4% is held by the ten largest clones. Sequenced sample: PBMCs. Receptors originate from a woman between 25 and 40 years old in good health and CMV-seronegative.

The chain is built from TRBV10-1 and TRBJ2-2, with 10 bases identical to TRBD1. From germline, CDR1 is WNHNN and CDR2 SYGVQD (reference sequence). The CDR3 extends over 15 amino acids. J gave up 5 bases and V 6 bases, and 6 bases lay outside the gene matches. In nucleotides, the CDR3 is TGCGCCAGCAGCCACCGGGACAGGGGTACCGGGGAGCTGTTTTTT. This gives the protein CASSHRDRGTGELFF.

The rearrangement links TRBV5-1 to TRBJ2-1; 11 bases line up with TRBD1. The J segment lost 4 bases and the V segment lost 6 bases, leaving 6 bases of the junction unmatched. The CDR3 spans 15 residues. The germline V gene has CDR1 SGHRS and CDR2 YFSETQ. CDR3 in DNA: TGCGCCAGCACCACGGACAGGGGGCGTTACAATGAGCAGTTCTTC. As protein: CASTTDRGRYNEQFF.

V is TRBV19 and J is TRBJ2-1, with TRBD2 matching over 8 bases. CDR1 LNHDA and CDR2 SQIVND come from the germline V gene (reference sequence). The CDR3 contains 15 residues. Trimming at V came to 6 bases and at J to 6 bases, leaving 10 bases not matched to a gene. The CDR3 bases are TGTGCCAGTAGCCCCGGACTAGCCGAGGGCAATGAGCAGTTCTTC. It translates to CASSPGLAEGNEQFF.

The chain combines TRBV7-2 with TRBJ2-3; a weak D match, TRBD1 (6 bases). This CDR3 has 15 residues. The V end lost 1 base, the J end lost 1 base, and 9 bases lay between the germline ends. CDR1 and CDR2 from the germline V gene are SGHTA and FQGNSA. CDR3 amino acids: CASSLDRAGTDTQYF. CDR3 DNA: TGTGCCAGCAGCTTAGACAGGGCCGGCACAGATACGCAGTATTTT.

The chain uses TRBV19 and TRBJ2-1; possible D gene TRBD2, 6 bases. In germline, CDR1 is LNHDA, CDR2 SQIVND (reference sequence). Trimming shortened V by 3 bases and J by 6 bases, and 15 bases separated the two germline ends. CDR3 length: 15 residues. CDR3 in DNA: TGTGCCAGTAGTATTGGACTACCGGGGATCAATGAGCAGTTCTTC. As protein: CASSIGLPGINEQFF.

The rearrangement uses TRBV23-1 and TRBJ2-7; D call uncertain. TRBV23-1 belongs to the ORF category, with a function that is uncertain. The CDR3 loop spans 13 amino acids. V lost 6 bases to trimming and J lost 0 bases, with 9 bases between them. CDR3 coding DNA: TGCGCCAGCAGAAACAAGAACTCCTACGAGCAGTACTTC. Encoded protein: CASRNKNSYEQYF.

This clone has a handful of counts. This sequence joins TRBV2 and TRBJ2-7; D is possibly TRBD1 (6 bases). This CDR3 region has 12 residues. The V end was cut by 2 bases, the J end by 5 bases, with 7 bases between. The germline V gene has CDR1 SNHLY and CDR2 FYNNEI. In DNA form, the CDR3 reads TGTGCCAGCAGTGAACAGGGGCACGAGCAGTACTTC. Protein sequence: CASSEQGHEQYF. The complete variable domain, with remaining parts taken from reference TRBV2 and TRBJ2-7, reads EPEVTQTPSHQVTQMGQEVILRCVPISNHLYFYWYRQILGQKVEFLVSFYNNEISEKSEIFDDQFSVERPDGSNFTLKIRSTKLEDSAMYFCASSEQGHEQYFGPGTRLTVT.

V gene TRBV5-1 combines with J gene TRBJ2-7; 8 nucleotides align to TRBD1. The J segment lost 6 bases and the V segment lost 3 bases, leaving 2 bases of the junction unmatched. Germline CDR1 SGHRS, CDR2 YFSETQ. The CDR3 totals 12 residues. For the CDR3, the DNA is TGCGCCAGCAGCTCGGACAGGGTCGAGCAGTACTTC. Translation gives CASSSDRVEQYF.